The 28 T cell receptor beta chains listed next were all sequenced from one sample in a study of T cell repertoires in cytomegalovirus infection. These receptors are not linked to any known antigen. TCRdb redid the calling of the reads with MiXCR, one entry per CDR3 protein. The profile covers around 71,000 distinct CDR3 sequences, with 20% appearing a single time and roughly two thirds taken by the ten largest. This specimen was CD8+ T cells from cultured PBMCs, taken from culture after CMV antigen stimulation. The receptors stem from a human donor in good health (CMV status not recorded). Some clones in this sample may be carry-over from other donors' samples.

The gene calls are TRBV7-6 and TRBJ2-7; 7 nucleotides line up with TRBD1. Looked up from germline, CDR1 is SGHVS and CDR2 is FNYEAQ. There are 13 residues in the CDR3. Losses at the gene ends were 6 bases for V and 2 bases for J; bases not matched to a gene: 4. The CDR3: CASSSQGTYEQYF. The CDR3 nucleotides read TGTGCCAGCAGTTCACAGGGGACCTACGAGCAGTACTTC.

The chain is built from TRBV6-6 and TRBJ2-5; D is ambiguous. CDR3 length: 12 amino acids. The germline V and J ends were trimmed by 7 bases and 5 bases, with 11 bases remaining between them. The germline CDR1 and CDR2 sequences are MNHNY and SVGAGI (reference sequence). CDR3 protein: CASISQTETQYF. CDR3 sequence (DNA): TGTGCCAGCATTTCGCAGACGGAGACCCAGTACTTC.

DNA of the CDR3: TGTGCCAGCAGCTTGGGAGGGGGGACGGCCTCCTACGAGCAGTACTTC. The encoded protein is CASSLGGGTASYEQYF. The chain recombines TRBV5-6 with TRBJ2-7; the D gene could be TRBD1 or TRBD2 (6 bases each). This CDR3 is 16 amino acids long. Trimming stripped 0 bases from V and 0 bases from J, with 13 bases between. Germline CDR1 reads SGHDT; CDR2 reads YYEEEE.

J is TRBJ1-5 and V is TRBV7-9; 9 bases are a match to TRBD1. Trimming cost V 2 bases and J 5 bases; bases outside gene matches: 7. The germline V gene encodes CDR1 SEHNR and CDR2 FQNEAQ (reference sequence). This CDR3 region has 16 residues. In DNA, the CDR3 is TGTGCCAGCAGCTTATCCGGACAGGGGCTCGATCAGCCCCAGCATTTT. Translating it yields CASSLSGQGLDQPQHF.

The chain has TRBV6-1 and TRBJ2-7; 7 nucleotides line up with TRBD1. The CDR3 contains 15 residues. V gave up 2 bases and J gave up 2 bases; unmatched junction bases: 6. Germline-derived CDR1 and CDR2 are MNHNS and SASEGT. The CDR3 region is CASSERGQVPYEQYF. For the CDR3, the DNA is TGTGCCAGCAGTGAACGCGGACAGGTTCCCTACGAGCAGTACTTC.

This rearrangement joins TRBV7-9 to TRBJ2-3, with D possibly TRBD2 on 5 matching bases. The V end was cut by 9 bases, the J end by 3 bases, with 13 bases between. The CDR3 covers 13 residues. Germline V lookup: CDR1 SEHNR, CDR2 FQNEAQ (reference sequence). The DNA for the CDR3 is TGTGCCAGTCAGGAGGTTTCGACAGATACGCAGTATTTT. Translating it yields CASQEVSTDTQYF.

In its sample, this clonotype was seen a few times. This chain uses TRBV7-8 with TRBJ2-2; TRBD1 matches 12 bases. V lost 1 base to trimming and J lost 0 bases; unmatched junction nucleotides: 3. CDR1 SGHVS and CDR2 FQNEAQ come from the germline V gene. The CDR3 has 18 residues. Written as DNA, the CDR3 is TGTGCCAGCAGCTTAGAGGGGACAGGGGGCCCGAACACCGGGGAGCTGTTTTTT. It translates to CASSLEGTGGPNTGELFF.

The J gene is TRBJ2-7, the V gene TRBV7-2, with 10 nucleotides matching TRBD1. With V trimmed by 5 bases and J by 2 bases, 6 bases remained unmatched. The CDR3 is 15 residues long. From germline, CDR1 is SGHTA and CDR2 FQGNSA. The CDR3 sequence is CASSPWTGGTYEQYF. CDR3 DNA sequence: TGTGCCAGCAGCCCATGGACAGGGGGTACCTACGAGCAGTACTTC.

DNA for the CDR3: TGTGCCAGCAGTGACGGGACGTGGGCCTACAATGAGCAGTTCTTC. Translating it yields CASSDGTWAYNEQFF. The chain couples TRBV12-3 or TRBV12-4 to TRBJ2-1; D may be TRBD1 or TRBD2 (5 bases each). There are 15 residues in the CDR3. V dropped 5 bases and J dropped 2 bases, with 13 bases sitting between them.

There are a few counts of this clonotype. CDR3 protein: CASSGPGRQETQYF. The CDR3 bases are TGTGCCAGCAGTGGCCCAGGCCGGCAAGAGACCCAGTACTTC. The chain combines TRBV27 with TRBJ2-5; D is uncertain. V shed 5 bases and J shed 2 bases, with 12 bases lying between them. Germline V gene sequence: CDR1 MNHEY, CDR2 SMNVEV (reference sequence). The CDR3 loop spans 14 amino acids.

The gene calls are TRBV6-2 or TRBV6-3 and TRBJ2-1; D ambiguous. The germline V gene has CDR1 MNHEY and CDR2 SVGEGT. V was clipped by 5 bases and J by 4 bases, with 9 bases between them. The CDR3 is 13 residues long. CDR3 residues: CASSLVQYNEQFF. CDR3 sequence (DNA): TGTGCCAGCAGTCTCGTTCAGTACAATGAGCAGTTCTTC.

The chain joins TRBV7-9 to TRBJ2-1; 7 bases are a match to TRBD1. The CDR3 has 16 residues. Germline values: CDR1 SEHNR, CDR2 FQNEAQ (reference sequence). V was clipped by 3 bases and J by 4 bases; unmatched bases: 9. The chain's CDR3 is CASSFRKATGYNEQFF. Written as DNA, the CDR3 is TGTGCCAGCAGCTTTCGTAAGGCGACAGGGTACAATGAGCAGTTCTTC.

The chain carries TRBV27 and TRBJ1-1; 7 bases line up with TRBD1. The CDR3 sequence is 15 residues long. From germline, CDR1 is MNHEY and CDR2 SMNVEV (reference sequence). J lost 0 bases, V lost 6 bases, and 7 bases had no gene match. The CDR3: CASRLQGSMNTEAFF. The CDR3, as DNA: TGTGCCAGCAGGTTACAGGGGTCCATGAACACTGAAGCTTTCTTT.

This clonotype was observed a few times. The chain combines TRBV24-1 with TRBJ2-1; D not resolved. Trimming removed 0 bases from V and 10 bases from J, with 12 bases in between. Germline CDR1 is KGHDR and CDR2 is SFDVKD. CDR3 length: 14 amino acids. CDR3 DNA sequence: TGTGCCACCAGTGATTTGCTAAACAGCCAGGAGCAGTTCTTC. Its protein is CATSDLLNSQEQFF.

The V call is TRBV19, the J call TRBJ2-6, with D hard to call. V dropped 7 bases and J dropped 0 bases, with 7 bases sitting between them. Germline V gives CDR1 LNHDA, CDR2 SQIVND (reference sequence). The CDR3 spans 14 residues. The CDR3 nucleotides are TGTGCCAGTAACAGACTCTCTGGGGCCAACGTCCTGACTTTC. This codes for CASNRLSGANVLTF.

The chain employs TRBV7-2 and TRBJ2-7; D possibly matches TRBD1 or TRBD2 (6 bases each). Trimming stripped 5 bases from V and 0 bases from J, with 14 bases between. The V gene's germline CDR1 is SGHTA and CDR2 FQGNSA. CDR3 length: 15 residues. This CDR3 reads CASSRGPTVSYEQYF. In DNA form, the CDR3 reads TGTGCCAGCAGCCGGGGGCCGACAGTCTCCTACGAGCAGTACTTC.

This clonotype has only a few counts. This chain connects TRBV10-3 to TRBJ2-5, with 9 bases fitting TRBD2. Germline CDR1 ENHRY, CDR2 SYGVKD. The CDR3 covers 17 residues. V lost 3 bases and J lost 0; bases outside the gene matches: 8. The CDR3 sequence: CAISERIAGGYQETQYF. CDR3 bases: TGTGCCATCAGTGAAAGGATTGCGGGGGGGTACCAAGAGACCCAGTACTTC.

V and J are TRBV2 and TRBJ1-2; D remains unclear. V lost 7 bases, J lost 4 bases, and 13 bases lay in between. The CDR3 is 13 residues long. Germline CDR1 reads SNHLY; CDR2 reads FYNNEI. CDR3 sequence reads: CASIEGRIYGYTF. The CDR3 bases are TGTGCCAGCATCGAGGGCAGGATCTATGGCTACACCTTC.

The CDR3 protein is CASSYTAENYGYTF. In DNA, the CDR3 is TGTGCCAGCAGCTACACGGCAGAAAACTATGGCTACACCTTC. The rearrangement uses TRBV11-1 and TRBJ1-2; D call uncertain. This CDR3 is 14 amino acids long. CDR1 SGHAT and CDR2 FQDESV come from the germline V gene (reference sequence). Trimming removed 4 bases from V and 2 bases from J, with 11 bases in between.

In this sample, this clonotype turned up once. DNA of the CDR3: TGTGCCAGCAGCCAAGATTTACCGACAGCGTTGAGGCAGAAACGCGAGCAGTACTTC. Protein: CASSQDLPTALRQKREQYF. The chain recombines TRBV14 with TRBJ2-7; TRBD1 might be the D (5 bases). Germline V lookup: CDR1 SGHDN, CDR2 FVKESK. V was trimmed by 0 bases and J by 6 bases, leaving 27 bases between them. CDR3 length equals 19 residues.

This clonotype was found a few times. The chain has TRBV4-1 and TRBJ2-2; 8 bases line up with TRBD1. CDR1 MGHRA and CDR2 YSYEKL come from the germline V gene. Trimming took 3 bases from V and 8 from J; bases not matched to a gene: 8. The CDR3 runs to 15 residues. CDR3 sequence: CASSHPDRARGELFF. The CDR3 DNA reads TGCGCCAGCAGCCACCCGGACAGGGCAAGAGGGGAGCTGTTTTTT.

The chain uses TRBV20-1 and TRBJ2-7; the D call may be TRBD1 or TRBD2 (5 bases each). Per germline, CDR1 DFQATT and CDR2 SNEGSKA (reference sequence). The V end lost 1 base, the J end lost 4 bases, and 20 bases lay between the germline ends. The CDR3 is made up of 16 amino acids. CDR3 sequence: CSARGRGNPHPYEQYF. The CDR3 region has the DNA TGCAGTGCTAGAGGCCGGGGCAACCCTCATCCGTACGAGCAGTACTTC.

This clonotype was observed a handful of times. V is TRBV7-9 and J is TRBJ1-5; weak D call: TRBD1 (5 bases). V lost 4 bases and J 1 base, leaving 8 bases between the germline ends. The CDR3 contains 14 residues. The germline V gene encodes CDR1 SEHNR and CDR2 FQNEAQ (reference sequence). The CDR3 here is CASSWGGSNQPQHF. The DNA of the CDR3 is TGTGCCAGCAGCTGGGGGGGAAGCAATCAGCCCCAGCATTTT.

This clonotype has just a few counts. This chain joins TRBV27 and TRBJ1-1, with 7 nucleotides matching TRBD1. Germline assignment: CDR1 MNHEY and CDR2 SMNVEV (reference sequence). The V gene end was trimmed by 4 bases and the J gene end by 11 bases; junction bases not matched to a gene: 16. The CDR3 sequence is 15 residues long. CDR3 DNA sequence: TGTGCCAGCAGTTCCCGACAGGGCGTGGAGGAAAAGGCTTTCTTT. Its protein product is CASSSRQGVEEKAFF.

This clonotype was counted between two and nine times. The chain links TRBV27 to TRBJ2-1; D is unresolved. Per germline, CDR1 MNHEY and CDR2 SMNVEV (reference sequence). Trimming took off 3 bases at V and 4 bases at J, with 7 bases between the two ends. The CDR3 length is 13 residues. The CDR3 loop reads CASSFSNYNEQFF. The CDR3 bases are TGTGCCAGCAGTTTCTCTAATTACAATGAGCAGTTCTTC.

There are many counts of this clonotype. The V gene is TRBV7-2, the J gene TRBJ2-7, with TRBD1 identical over 10 bases. This CDR3 contains 17 residues. CDR1 and CDR2 from the germline V gene are SGHTA and FQGNSA. The trim removed 3 bases at V and 3 bases at J, leaving 11 bases unmatched. The CDR3 DNA follows: TGTGCCAGCAGCTTCCGGGACAGGGGCCTGAAGAACTACGAGCAGTACTTC. Its protein product is CASSFRDRGLKNYEQYF.

The chain carries TRBV12-3 or TRBV12-4 and TRBJ2-3, with D possibly matching TRBD2 (5 bases). CDR3 length: 15 amino acids. V lost 6 bases and J 2 bases, leaving 15 bases between the germline ends. For the CDR3, the DNA is TGTGCCAGCAGAGCGCCGGACTTGAACACAGATACGCAGTATTTT. This sequence encodes CASRAPDLNTDTQYF.

This clonotype was counted only a few times. V gene TRBV29-1 combines with J gene TRBJ2-2; D is unresolved. Germline CDR1 SQVTM, CDR2 ANQGSEA. CDR3 length equals 13 residues. With 5 bases removed from V and 2 bases from J, the gap between germline ends came to 9 bases. The CDR3 DNA reads TGCAGCGTTTTGGACGGCAACACCGGGGAGCTGTTTTTT. It encodes CSVLDGNTGELFF.